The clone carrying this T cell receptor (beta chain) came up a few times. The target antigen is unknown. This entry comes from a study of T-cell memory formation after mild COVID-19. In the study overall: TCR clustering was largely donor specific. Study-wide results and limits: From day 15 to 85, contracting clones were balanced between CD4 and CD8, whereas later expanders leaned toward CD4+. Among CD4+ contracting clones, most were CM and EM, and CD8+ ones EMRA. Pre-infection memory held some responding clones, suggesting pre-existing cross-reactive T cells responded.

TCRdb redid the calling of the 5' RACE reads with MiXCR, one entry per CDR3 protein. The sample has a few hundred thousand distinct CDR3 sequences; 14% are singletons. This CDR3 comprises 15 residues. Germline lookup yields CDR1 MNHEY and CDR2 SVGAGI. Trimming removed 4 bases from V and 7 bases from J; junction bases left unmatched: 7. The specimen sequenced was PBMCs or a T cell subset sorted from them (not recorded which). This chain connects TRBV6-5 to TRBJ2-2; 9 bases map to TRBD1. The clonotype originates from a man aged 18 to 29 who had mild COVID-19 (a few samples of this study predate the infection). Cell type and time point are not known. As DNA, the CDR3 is TGTGCCAGCAGTTTCCGGGACAGGGTGCGCGGGGAGCTGTTTTTT. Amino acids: CASSFRDRVRGELFF.